Following are 5 T cell receptor beta chains from one sample sequenced in a study of blood T cell repertoires in COVID-19. TCRdb's table, derived via immunoSEQ multiplex PCR, lists solely in-frame clones and lacks some. The table includes about 130,000 clones, 70% to 85% detected once. The sample taken for sequencing was peripheral blood. These receptors were obtained from a woman aged 60 to 75 with acute or convalescent COVID-19.

V gene TRBV24-1 combines with J gene TRBJ1-5; 9 nucleotides agree with TRBD1. V was pared by 9 bases and J by 1 base, with 3 bases of the junction left unmatched. The CDR3 consists of 14 residues. CDR1 KGHDR and CDR2 SFDVKD come from the germline V gene. CDR3: CATAGTGSNQPQHF. The CDR3 DNA reads TGTGCCACCGCCGGGACAGGGAGCAATCAGCCCCAGCATTTT.

The chain joins TRBV12-3 or TRBV12-4 to TRBJ1-2, with D tentatively TRBD1 (5 bases). Trimming stripped 6 bases from V and 5 bases from J, with 13 bases between. The CDR3 is made up of 13 amino acids. CDR3 sequence: CASRPGGSYGYTF. The DNA of the CDR3 is TGTGCCAGCAGGCCGGGGGGGTCGTATGGCTACACCTTC.

The chain recombines TRBV4-1 with TRBJ1-4; the match to TRBD1 covers 7 bases. The CDR3 extends over 16 amino acids. With 4 bases clipped from V and 0 bases from J, the junction kept 5 bases outside the gene matches. Germline V gene data show CDR1 as MGHRA and CDR2 as YSYEKL. CDR3 DNA: TGCGCCAGCAGCCTAGCCCAGGGGGCAACTAATGAAAAACTGTTTTTT. Its translation is CASSLAQGATNEKLFF.

CDR3 DNA: TGTGCCAGCAAGAGTGGACAGGGAGGCTACGAGCAGTACTTC. This codes for CASKSGQGGYEQYF. The V call is TRBV6-5, the J call TRBJ2-7, with 8 bases identical to TRBD1. CDR3 length: 14 amino acids. The V gene's germline CDR1 is MNHEY and CDR2 SVGAGI. V was clipped by 7 bases and J by 3 bases; unmatched bases: 8.

This clone has only one observation. The rearrangement uses TRBV9 and TRBJ1-1, with TRBD1 identical over 9 bases. CDR3 length: 15 residues. Trimming took 2 bases from V and 5 from J; bases not matched to a gene: 7. Germline-derived CDR1 and CDR2 are SGDLS and YYNGEE. The DNA for the CDR3 is TGTGCCAGCAGCGTGGGAGGGACAGGGTCGACTGAAGCTTTCTTT. Translated, it gives CASSVGGTGSTEAFF.